One and the same sample provided the 9 T cell receptor beta chains below, sequenced in a study of vaccination effects on CD4 cells after COVID-19. These receptors' targets are unknown. ViraFEST expansion of antigen-specific CD4+ T cells with viral peptide pools preceded sequencing. Researchers isolated CD4+ T cells once approximately eleven days of culture had elapsed. Vaccine administered to participants consisted of two doses of either BNT162b2 or mRNA-1273. Sequenced by immunoSEQ multiplex PCR; TCRdb stores in-frame clones only, minus some. In the table there are around 65,000 clones, around 73% of which are singletons. The sample was CD4+ T cells from PBMCs cultured with HCoV-229E spike peptides, taken after COVID-19 vaccination. These receptors came from a human donor who received a COVID-19 vaccine.

The chain uses TRBV6-5 and TRBJ1-1; perhaps TRBD1 as D (5 bases). Germline-derived CDR1 and CDR2 are MNHEY and SVGAGI. The CDR3 consists of 15 residues. V dropped 0 bases and J dropped 4 bases, with 12 bases sitting between them. CDR3 nucleotides: TGTGCCAGCAGTTACTCGTCTGCAGGGCTCACTGAAGCTTTCTTT. Protein product: CASSYSSAGLTEAFF.

Only one count was recorded for this clone. This chain connects TRBV3-1 (or the pseudogene TRBV3-2) to TRBJ1-2; D not resolved. This CDR3 comprises 12 residues. V lost 1 base and J lost 8, with 8 bases in between. Germline CDR1 LGHDT, CDR2 YNNKEL (reference sequence). The CDR3 coding sequence is TGTGCCAGCAGCCAAGGGGTGGGGGGCTACACCTTC. Its translation: CASSQGVGGYTF.

The genes are TRBV4-2 and TRBJ2-1, with 7 bases fitting TRBD2. V lost 0 bases to trimming and J lost 2 bases; unmatched junction nucleotides: 4. This CDR3 is 16 amino acids long. Germline values: CDR1 LGHNA, CDR2 YNFKEQ. The CDR3 is CASSQDKRGAYNEQFF. The CDR3 nucleotides read TGTGCCAGCAGCCAAGACAAACGGGGGGCCTACAATGAGCAGTTCTTC.

The gene calls are TRBV18 and TRBJ2-5; 13 bases agree with TRBD2. CDR1 KGHSH and CDR2 LQKENI come from the germline V gene. The CDR3 runs 16 residues. Trimming took 3 bases from V and 2 from J; bases not matched to a gene: 3. As DNA, the CDR3 is TGTGCCAGCTCACCGACTAGCGGGGGGAAACAAGAGACCCAGTACTTC. Protein sequence: CASSPTSGGKQETQYF.

This chain links TRBV29-1 with TRBJ1-5, with 9 bases matching TRBD1. The CDR3 has 16 amino acids. The V gene end was trimmed by 8 bases and the J gene end by 4 bases; junction bases not matched to a gene: 15. Germline V gene data show CDR1 as SQVTM and CDR2 as ANQGSEA. CDR3 DNA: TGCAGCTCCCTCCCGCCGGGACAGGGAGGTAATCAGCCCCAGCATTTT. Protein: CSSLPPGQGGNQPQHF.

The chain links TRBV28 to TRBJ1-1, with D tentatively TRBD1 (6 bases). There are 11 residues in the CDR3. Germline V gene data show CDR1 as MDHEN and CDR2 as SYDVKM. V gave up 3 bases and J gave up 11 bases, with 10 bases separating them. The CDR3 sequence is CASSLRGAAFF. The CDR3 DNA is TGTGCCAGCAGTTTGCGGGGGGCGGCTTTCTTT. Based on the CDR3 plus reference TRBV28 and TRBJ1-1, the full variable domain is DVKVTQSSRYLVKRTGEKVFLECVQDMDHENMFWYRQDPGLGLRLIYFSYDVKMKEKGDIPEGYSVSREKKERFSLILESASTNQTSMYLCASSLRGAAFFGQGTRLTVV.

V usage is TRBV6-5 and J usage is TRBJ1-2, with D possibly being TRBD1 (6 bases). V dropped 5 bases and J dropped 7 bases, with 11 bases sitting between them. Germline V gives CDR1 MNHEY, CDR2 SVGAGI. This CDR3 is built from 12 residues. The CDR3 bases are TGTGCCAGCAGTAACAGGGCCGCTGGCTACACCTTC. Translation: CASSNRAAGYTF.

This clone was seen only once. The DNA of the CDR3 is TGTGCCAGCAGTTACTCGAGCCGAGAGGAGACCCAGTACTTC. Translated, it gives CASSYSSREETQYF. The chain combines TRBV6-5 with TRBJ2-5; no clear D. Germline assignment: CDR1 MNHEY and CDR2 SVGAGI. CDR3 length: 14 amino acids. The V and J ends lost 0 bases and 5 bases respectively, with 10 bases between them.

This clone has more than one count but fewer than ten. The chain has TRBV7-8 and TRBJ2-2; perhaps TRBD2 as D (5 bases). Germline CDR1 SGHVS, CDR2 FQNEAQ. The CDR3 totals 15 residues. V shed 7 bases and J shed 6 bases, with 18 bases lying between them. This CDR3 reads CASTIDRVGAGELFF. CDR3 DNA: TGTGCCAGCACCATAGATCGGGTCGGGGCCGGGGAGCTGTTTTTT.